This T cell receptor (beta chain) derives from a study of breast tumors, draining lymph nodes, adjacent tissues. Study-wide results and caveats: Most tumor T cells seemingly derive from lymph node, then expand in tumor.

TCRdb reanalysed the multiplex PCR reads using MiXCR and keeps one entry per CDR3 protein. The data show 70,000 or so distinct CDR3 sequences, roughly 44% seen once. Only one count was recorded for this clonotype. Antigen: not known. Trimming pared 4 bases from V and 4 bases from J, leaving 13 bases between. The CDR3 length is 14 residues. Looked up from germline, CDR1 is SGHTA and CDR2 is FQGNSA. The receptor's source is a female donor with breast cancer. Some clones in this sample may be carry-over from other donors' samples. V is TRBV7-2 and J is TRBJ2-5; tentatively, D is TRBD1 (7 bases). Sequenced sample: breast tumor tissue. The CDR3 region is CASSSAGQRETQYF. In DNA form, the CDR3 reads TGTGCCAGCAGCTCGGCGGGACAGAGAGAGACCCAGTACTTC.